What follows describes a single TCR beta chain. Its target is unknown. Each CDR3 protein is one row after TCRdb ran MiXCR on the RT-PCR reads. The data show roughly 760,000 distinct CDR3 sequences, with 21% seen just once and more than 8.5% held by the top ten. The source of the sample is a study of response to subunit inactivated influenza vaccine. General observations from the study: The authors suggested that few new T cells are recruited per seasonal influenza vaccination.

V gave up 4 bases and J gave up 1 base, with 8 bases separating them. The CDR3 length is 13 residues. CDR1 and CDR2 (germline): SGHKS, YYEKEE (reference sequence). This chain connects TRBV5-5 to TRBJ1-1; D is uncertain. The sequencing here drew on PBMCs from blood, taken 5 days after vaccination. The receptor's source is a man aged 50-59 years who received an inactivated influenza vaccine. CDR3 amino acids: CASSQNKNTEAFF. The CDR3 DNA reads as TGTGCCAGCAGCCAAAACAAGAACACTGAAGCTTTCTTT. Full variable domain (outside the CDR3, taken from reference TRBV5-5 and TRBJ1-1): DAGVTQSPTHLIKTRGQQVTLRCSPISGHKSVSWYQQVLGQGPQFIFQYYEKEERGRGNFPDRFSARQFPNYSSELNVNALLLGDSALYLCASSQNKNTEAFFGQGTRLTVV.